Described below is a single T cell receptor (beta chain) sequence and its context. The data derive from a study of blood T cell repertoires in COVID-19. Study summary: T cells, B-cell-depleted T cells, or PBMCs provided the cDNA or gDNA that served as material.

Authors' processing steps: The authors estimated nucleated cell counts from reference gene primer amplification. Data came from immunoSEQ multiplex PCR; TCRdb stores just in-frame clones and leaves some out. D and trimming were read from the DNA, whereas the V and J calls and clone size are those reported in that table. This table holds fewer than 300,000 clones, about 83% found once. The germline V gene has CDR1 MNHEY and CDR2 SVGAGI. The CDR3 has 15 residues. Trimming removed 7 bases from V and 2 bases from J, with 18 bases in between. The chain joins TRBV6-5 to TRBJ2-7; perhaps TRBD2 as D (7 bases). The sample was peripheral blood. This sequence was found in a man aged 80 or over with acute or convalescent COVID-19. The CDR3 reads CASTVMGGAAYEQYF. In nucleotides, the CDR3 is TGTGCCAGCACCGTTATGGGGGGGGCGGCCTACGAGCAGTACTTC.